The rows below give T cell receptor beta chains drawn from one sample of a study of CD8 T cell repertoires and HIV-1 epitope variants. The repertoire was sequenced with immunoSEQ multiplex PCR; TCRdb's copy has only in-frame clones and lacks some. Here the sample spans fewer than 6,500 clones, about 67% being singletons. No antigen has been assigned to these receptors. Sample: cultured CD8+ T cells derived from PBMCs. The receptors were gathered from a male donor with HIV. The CDR3 runs from the conserved cysteine through the conserved F or W. The D gene is left open where the match is weak. Rows may omit the clone size; those that give it use once, few, many or a size class.

v_call	d_call	j_call	clone_size	cdr3_length	cdr3_aa	cdr3_nt
TRBV28	TRBD1	TRBJ2-1	NA	14	CASSLWGTDNEQFF	TGTGCCAGCAGTTTATGGGGGACAGACAATGAGCAGTTCTTC
TRBV7-2	TRBD2	TRBJ2-7	NA	14	CASSFGTSGYEQYF	TGTGCCAGCAGCTTTGGGACTAGCGGCTACGAGCAGTACTTC
TRBV28	NA	TRBJ1-4	NA	16	CASSLASGGDNEKLFF	TGTGCCAGCAGTTTAGCCTCAGGAGGAGATAATGAAAAACTGTTTTTT
TRBV7-6	NA	TRBJ2-1	once	12	CASSYGSYEQFF	TGTGCCAGCAGCTATGGGTCATACGAGCAGTTCTTC
TRBV11-2	NA	TRBJ2-3	few	13	CASSPGNTDTQYF	TGTGCCAGCAGCCCCGGAAACACAGATACGCAGTATTTT
TRBV28	NA	TRBJ2-2	NA	14	CASLRDFYTGELFF	TGTGCCAGTCTACGGGACTTCTACACCGGGGAGCTGTTTTTT
TRBV19	NA	TRBJ2-1	few	14	CASSIRPPQEEQFF	TGTGCCAGTAGTATTCGACCCCCACAGGAGGAGCAGTTCTTC
TRBV16	NA	TRBJ2-3	NA	15	CASSLGGAKSDTQYF	TGTGCCAGCAGCCTCGGAGGGGCTAAATCGGATACGCAGTATTTT
TRBV5-5	NA	TRBJ1-5	NA	15	CASSLAWQTGQPQHF	TGTGCCAGCAGCTTGGCCTGGCAGACTGGTCAGCCCCAGCATTTT
TRBV9	TRBD1	TRBJ1-1	NA	16	CASSVGAGGLNTEAFF	TGTGCCAGCAGCGTAGGGGCAGGGGGCCTCAACACTGAAGCTTTCTTT
TRBV27	TRBD1	TRBJ2-7	NA	16	CASSQGLGQGVYEQYF	TGTGCCAGCAGTCAAGGTTTGGGACAGGGGGTCTACGAGCAGTACTTC
TRBV6-1	TRBD1	TRBJ1-2	NA	15	CASSAPGTGDYGYTF	TGTGCCAGCAGTGCTCCAGGGACAGGGGACTATGGCTACACCTTC
TRBV6-5	NA	TRBJ2-7	NA	15	CASSYSSTGLNEQYF	TGTGCCAGCAGTTACTCTTCGACAGGACTCAACGAGCAGTACTTC
TRBV13	NA	TRBJ1-1	NA	17	CASSQTGGSGMNTEAFF	TGTGCCAGCAGCCAAACCGGAGGGTCTGGCATGAACACTGAAGCTTTCTTT
TRBV5-4	TRBD1	TRBJ1-1	NA	16	CASSFLGGAFDTEAFF	TGTGCCAGCAGCTTTTTAGGGGGCGCCTTCGACACTGAAGCTTTCTTT
TRBV7-9	NA	TRBJ2-7	NA	18	CASSLGRAEVQGWYEQYF	TGTGCCAGCAGCTTAGGCCGGGCCGAGGTGCAGGGGTGGTACGAGCAGTACTTC
TRBV5-1	NA	TRBJ2-3	NA	15	CASSLGGIGTDTQYF	TGCGCCAGCAGCTTGGGCGGGATAGGCACAGATACGCAGTATTTT
TRBV27	TRBD1	TRBJ2-3	NA	16	CASSFILAGGPDTQYF	TGTGCCAGCAGTTTTATTTTGGCAGGGGGTCCCGATACGCAGTATTTT
TRBV27	NA	TRBJ1-1	few	12	CASREQNTEAFF	TGTGCCAGCAGGGAACAGAACACTGAAGCTTTCTTT
TRBV6-1	NA	TRBJ2-6	NA	15	CASSPGFTGANVLTF	TGTGCCAGCAGTCCCGGGTTCACTGGGGCCAACGTCCTGACTTTC
TRBV11-2	TRBD1	TRBJ2-1	NA	15	CASSLVRGILNEQFF	TGTGCCAGCAGCTTAGTCAGGGGGATTTTAAATGAGCAGTTCTTC
TRBV5-4	TRBD2	TRBJ2-5	NA	16	CASSAVIGGNQETQYF	TGTGCCAGCAGCGCGGTTATCGGGGGGAACCAAGAGACCCAGTACTTC
TRBV7-2	NA	TRBJ1-5	few	15	CASSLTQGRDQPQHF	TGTGCCAGCAGCTTAACACAGGGAAGAGATCAGCCCCAGCATTTT
TRBV7-9	NA	TRBJ2-1	NA	13	CASSPGATNEQFF	TGTGCCAGCAGCCCGGGAGCGACCAATGAGCAGTTCTTC
TRBV28	NA	TRBJ2-3	few	15	CASSLMSGSTDTQYF	TGTGCCAGCAGTTTAATGTCAGGGAGCACAGATACGCAGTATTTT
TRBV2	TRBD2	TRBJ2-1	NA	15	CASSLSGGDYNEQFF	TGTGCCAGCAGTCTTAGCGGGGGAGATTACAATGAGCAGTTCTTC
TRBV5-1	TRBD1	TRBJ2-3	NA	15	CASSLDRTSTDTQYF	TGCGCCAGCAGTTTGGACAGGACCAGCACAGATACGCAGTATTTT
TRBV2	TRBD2	TRBJ2-7	few	15	CASSSLAGEKYEQYF	TGTGCCAGCAGTTCTCTAGCGGGAGAGAAATACGAGCAGTACTTC
TRBV7-9	NA	TRBJ1-1	NA	15	CASSLHTGFITEAFF	TGTGCCAGCAGCTTACATACGGGGTTTATTACTGAAGCTTTCTTT
TRBV15	NA	TRBJ1-1	NA	14	CATSRDRDISEAFF	TGTGCCACCAGCAGAGATCGGGACATCTCTGAAGCTTTCTTT
TRBV12-5	NA	TRBJ1-1	NA	8	CVTRGAFF	TGCGTCACGCGAGGCGCTTTCTTT
TRBV27	TRBD1	TRBJ1-6	NA	14	CASSWDSYNSPLHF	TGTGCCAGCAGTTGGGACAGCTATAATTCACCCCTCCACTTT
TRBV5-1	TRBD1	TRBJ2-4	NA	19	CASSPEKGTGSLAKNIQYF	TGCGCCAGCAGCCCGGAGAAAGGGACAGGGTCCTTAGCCAAAAACATTCAGTACTTC
TRBV19	NA	TRBJ1-3	once	15	CASIRSPIAGNTIYF	TGTGCCAGTATTAGGTCGCCCATCGCCGGGAACACCATATATTTT
TRBV25-1	NA	TRBJ2-7	NA	14	CASSEGDGRYEQYF	TGTGCCAGCAGTGAGGGGGACGGACGATACGAGCAGTACTTC
TRBV6-5	NA	TRBJ2-1	NA	14	CASSYSARVGEQFF	TGTGCCAGCAGTTACAGCGCGAGGGTGGGAGAGCAGTTCTTC
TRBV7-9	NA	TRBJ1-4	NA	15	CASSPSAGGNEKLFF	TGTGCCAGCAGTCCATCAGCGGGAGGTAATGAAAAACTGTTTTTT
TRBV11-2	NA	TRBJ1-4	NA	15	CASSLQDSFNEKLFF	TGTGCCAGCAGCCTGCAGGACAGCTTTAATGAAAAACTGTTTTTT
TRBV28	NA	TRBJ1-2	NA	18	CASSPYGGPSSLPYGYTF	TGTGCCAGCAGTCCATACGGGGGCCCGTCCTCCTTACCCTATGGCTACACCTTC
TRBV11-3	TRBD1	TRBJ2-1	few	16	CASSFQGGQGVNEQFF	TGTGCCAGCAGCTTCCAGGGAGGACAGGGAGTCAATGAGCAGTTCTTC
TRBV7-2	NA	TRBJ2-1	NA	12	CASSPSSVEQFF	TGTGCCAGCAGTCCATCTAGCGTAGAGCAGTTCTTC
TRBV5-1	NA	TRBJ2-7	NA	13	CASSLTDSYEQYF	TGCGCCAGCAGCTTGACAGATTCCTACGAGCAGTACTTC
TRBV28	NA	TRBJ2-5	NA	13	CASSSHYQETQYF	TGTGCCAGCAGTTCCCACTACCAAGAGACCCAGTACTTC
TRBV7-2	NA	TRBJ1-4	NA	14	CASSGAGAREKLFF	TGTGCCAGCAGCGGAGCGGGGGCTCGAGAAAAACTGTTTTTT
TRBV15	NA	TRBJ2-2	NA	13	CATHHSNTGELFF	TGTGCCACCCATCATAGCAACACCGGGGAGCTGTTTTTT
TRBV27	TRBD1	TRBJ2-1	NA	15	CASSLGQGAWGEQFF	TGTGCCAGCAGCCTTGGACAGGGGGCCTGGGGTGAGCAGTTCTTC
TRBV29-1	NA	TRBJ1-1	NA	11	CSAREATEAFF	TGCAGCGCCAGGGAGGCAACTGAAGCTTTCTTT
TRBV15	NA	TRBJ2-6	NA	16	CATSRDRGSGANVLTF	TGTGCCACCAGCAGAGATCGCGGCTCTGGGGCCAACGTCCTGACTTTC
TRBV7-9	TRBD2	TRBJ2-1	once	15	CASSSVSGGEDEQFF	TGTGCCAGCAGCTCAGTCAGCGGGGGCGAAGATGAGCAGTTCTTC
TRBV9	NA	TRBJ2-2	once	11	CASSVTGELFF	TGTGCCAGCAGCGTGACCGGGGAGCTGTTTTTT
TRBV13	NA	TRBJ1-5	NA	12	CASSLGNQPQHF	TGTGCCAGCAGCTTAGGAAATCAGCCCCAGCATTTT
TRBV5-5	NA	TRBJ1-1	NA	13	CASSAGVNTEAFF	TGTGCCAGCAGCGCGGGAGTGAACACTGAAGCTTTCTTT
TRBV7-2	NA	TRBJ1-3	NA	14	CASSLGGPGNTIYF	TGTGCCAGCAGCTTAGGGGGCCCCGGAAACACCATATATTTT
TRBV28	NA	TRBJ1-6	NA	15	CASNRGVEYNSPLHF	TGTGCCAGCAACCGCGGGGTAGAGTATAATTCACCCCTCCACTTT
TRBV5-4	TRBD1	TRBJ1-1	NA	13	CASSPGQRTEAFF	TGTGCCAGCAGCCCGGGACAGAGGACTGAAGCTTTCTTT
TRBV9	TRBD1	TRBJ1-2	NA	16	CASSHPRQGIGRGYTF	TGTGCCAGCAGCCATCCCAGACAGGGGATCGGTCGGGGCTACACCTTC
TRBV4-1	NA	TRBJ2-3	NA	16	CASSQDFPTSTDTQYF	TGCGCCAGCAGCCAAGATTTTCCTACTAGCACAGATACGCAGTATTTT